This TCR beta chain came from a study of blood T cell repertoires in COVID-19. Study overall: The origin of the acute and convalescent COVID-19 samples was the United States, Italy and Spain.

V dropped 0 bases and J dropped 7; count of bases not matched to a gene: 8. CDR3 length: 16 amino acids. Germline V gene sequence: CDR1 LGHNA, CDR2 YSLEER. Sequencing used immunoSEQ multiplex PCR; TCRdb keeps in-frame clones, though not all of them. The sample lists 150,000 or so clones; around 87% were seen once. Patients in Seattle were enrolled during active infection, then followed longitudinally. The TCR sequence derives from a man younger than 35 with COVID-19, enrolled during active disease. Sample: peripheral blood. This rearrangement joins TRBV4-3 to TRBJ2-1, with 8 bases matching TRBD2. The CDR3 nucleotides are TGCGCCAGCAGCCAAGATTTAAGCGGGAGCGGAAATGAGCAGTTCTTC. This translates into CASSQDLSGSGNEQFF.